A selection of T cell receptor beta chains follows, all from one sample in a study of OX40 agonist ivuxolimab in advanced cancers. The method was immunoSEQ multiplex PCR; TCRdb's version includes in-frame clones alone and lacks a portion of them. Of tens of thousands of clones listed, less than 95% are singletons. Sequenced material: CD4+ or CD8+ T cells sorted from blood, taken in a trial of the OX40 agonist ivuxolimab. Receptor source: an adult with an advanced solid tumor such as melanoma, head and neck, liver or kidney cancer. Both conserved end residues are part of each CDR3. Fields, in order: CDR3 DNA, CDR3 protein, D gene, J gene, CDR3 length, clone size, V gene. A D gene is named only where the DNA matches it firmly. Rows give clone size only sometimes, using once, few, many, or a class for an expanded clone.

cdr3_nt: TGTGCCAGCAGTGCAACTAGCGGAGGGGGGGAGACCCAGTACTTC
cdr3_aa: CASSATSGGGETQYF
d_call: TRBD2
j_call: TRBJ2-5
cdr3_length: 15
clone_size: few
v_call: TRBV6-1

cdr3_nt: TGTGCCAGCAGCGTAGGAGGACAGTCCTACGAGCAGTACTTC
cdr3_aa: CASSVGGQSYEQYF
d_call: -
j_call: TRBJ2-7
cdr3_length: 14
clone_size: -
v_call: TRBV9

cdr3_nt: TGTGCCTGTATGGACCCGGCGGGCAATCAGCCCCAGCATTTT
cdr3_aa: CACMDPAGNQPQHF
d_call: -
j_call: TRBJ1-5
cdr3_length: 14
clone_size: -
v_call: TRBV30

cdr3_nt: TGTGCCAGTAGTATTCAACCCTCTGGCCGGTATGGCTACACCTTC
cdr3_aa: CASSIQPSGRYGYTF
d_call: -
j_call: TRBJ1-2
cdr3_length: 15
clone_size: -
v_call: TRBV19

cdr3_nt: TGTGCCAGCAGTTACCCCCGGGGGGGAGCTAATGAAAAACTGTTTTTT
cdr3_aa: CASSYPRGGANEKLFF
d_call: -
j_call: TRBJ1-4
cdr3_length: 16
clone_size: -
v_call: TRBV6-6

cdr3_nt: TGTGCCAGCAGTTTAGGTGGGCTCTATGGCTACACCTTC
cdr3_aa: CASSLGGLYGYTF
d_call: -
j_call: TRBJ1-2
cdr3_length: 13
clone_size: -
v_call: TRBV27

cdr3_nt: TGTGCCAGCAGCAAAGGAAGACTAGCGGGAGTGTACAATGAGCAGTTCTTC
cdr3_aa: CASSKGRLAGVYNEQFF
d_call: -
j_call: TRBJ2-1
cdr3_length: 17
clone_size: -
v_call: TRBV21-1

cdr3_nt: TGCAGCGTTGTTGCAAGCGGGAGACCAGATACGCAGTATTTT
cdr3_aa: CSVVASGRPDTQYF
d_call: TRBD2
j_call: TRBJ2-3
cdr3_length: 14
clone_size: -
v_call: TRBV29-1

cdr3_nt: TGCGCCAGCAGCTTGGAACGGACAGGCTATGGCTACACCTTC
cdr3_aa: CASSLERTGYGYTF
d_call: TRBD1
j_call: TRBJ1-2
cdr3_length: 14
clone_size: -
v_call: TRBV5-1

cdr3_nt: TGTGCCAGCAGAACGACAGGGTACGAGCAGTACTTC
cdr3_aa: CASRTTGYEQYF
d_call: TRBD1
j_call: TRBJ2-7
cdr3_length: 12
clone_size: -
v_call: TRBV6-5

cdr3_nt: TGTGCCAGTAGTACCCGAAGACAGCCTGGAAACACCATATATTTT
cdr3_aa: CASSTRRQPGNTIYF
d_call: -
j_call: TRBJ1-3
cdr3_length: 15
clone_size: -
v_call: TRBV19

cdr3_nt: TGTGCCAGCAGCCTTACAGGCCCTCCGCGGAGCGAGCAGTACTTC
cdr3_aa: CASSLTGPPRSEQYF
d_call: -
j_call: TRBJ2-7
cdr3_length: 15
clone_size: -
v_call: TRBV7-9

cdr3_nt: TGCGCCAGCAGCCCGTGGACTAGCGGGGGGATTAATTCCTACGAGCAGTACTTC
cdr3_aa: CASSPWTSGGINSYEQYF
d_call: TRBD2
j_call: TRBJ2-7
cdr3_length: 18
clone_size: -
v_call: TRBV5-1

cdr3_nt: TGTGCCAGCAGCTTCCGGCGGGGGGGAGTCACCGGGGAGCTGTTTTTT
cdr3_aa: CASSFRRGGVTGELFF
d_call: TRBD2
j_call: TRBJ2-2
cdr3_length: 16
clone_size: -
v_call: TRBV7-9

cdr3_nt: TGTGCCTGGAGTGTACTTACAGCTAAAGGGGAAAAACTGTTTTTT
cdr3_aa: CAWSVLTAKGEKLFF
d_call: -
j_call: TRBJ1-4
cdr3_length: 15
clone_size: -
v_call: TRBV30

cdr3_nt: TGTGCCAGCAGTTACTCGGTCAGGGGTGCATATGGCTACACCTTC
cdr3_aa: CASSYSVRGAYGYTF
d_call: -
j_call: TRBJ1-2
cdr3_length: 15
clone_size: -
v_call: TRBV6-5

cdr3_nt: TGTGCCAGCAGTTTGGCAGGCGTATACGAGCAGTACTTC
cdr3_aa: CASSLAGVYEQYF
d_call: -
j_call: TRBJ2-7
cdr3_length: 13
clone_size: -
v_call: TRBV6-5

cdr3_nt: TGTGCCAGCAGTGGACTAGCGGGGGAAGAGACCCAGTACTTC
cdr3_aa: CASSGLAGEETQYF
d_call: TRBD2
j_call: TRBJ2-5
cdr3_length: 14
clone_size: -
v_call: TRBV6-1

cdr3_nt: TGTGCCTGGAGCCGGGGGGTAACCTACGAGCAGTACTTC
cdr3_aa: CAWSRGVTYEQYF
d_call: TRBD2
j_call: TRBJ2-7
cdr3_length: 13
clone_size: -
v_call: TRBV30

cdr3_nt: TGTGCCTGGAGTCCAGGGGGCCCAGGGGGTAATCAGCCCCAGCATTTT
cdr3_aa: CAWSPGGPGGNQPQHF
d_call: TRBD1
j_call: TRBJ1-5
cdr3_length: 16
clone_size: -
v_call: TRBV30

cdr3_nt: TGCAGTGCTATACAGGACACTGAAGCTTTCTTT
cdr3_aa: CSAIQDTEAFF
d_call: -
j_call: TRBJ1-1
cdr3_length: 11
clone_size: -
v_call: TRBV20-1

cdr3_nt: TGTGCCAGCAGCTTAGCGACGGCGCCCTACGAGCAGTACTTC
cdr3_aa: CASSLATAPYEQYF
d_call: -
j_call: TRBJ2-7
cdr3_length: 14
clone_size: -
v_call: TRBV7-9

cdr3_nt: TGCAGCGTTCGGGCGGCCCAAAATGAAAAACTGTTTTTT
cdr3_aa: CSVRAAQNEKLFF
d_call: -
j_call: TRBJ1-4
cdr3_length: 13
clone_size: -
v_call: TRBV29-1

cdr3_nt: TGTGCCAGCACCGACAGGGCCGGAAACACCATATATTTT
cdr3_aa: CASTDRAGNTIYF
d_call: TRBD1
j_call: TRBJ1-3
cdr3_length: 13
clone_size: -
v_call: TRBV5-4

cdr3_nt: TGTGCCAGCAGCGCCACAGGGATCGGCGAGCAGTACTTC
cdr3_aa: CASSATGIGEQYF
d_call: -
j_call: TRBJ2-7
cdr3_length: 13
clone_size: -
v_call: TRBV9

cdr3_nt: TGTGCCAGCAGCTTACAGGGGTACAATGAGCAGTTCTTC
cdr3_aa: CASSLQGYNEQFF
d_call: -
j_call: TRBJ2-1
cdr3_length: 13
clone_size: once
v_call: TRBV7-9

cdr3_nt: TGTGCCAGCTCACCCGGAGGGGTTAGTCAAGAGACCCAGTACTTC
cdr3_aa: CASSPGGVSQETQYF
d_call: -
j_call: TRBJ2-5
cdr3_length: 15
clone_size: -
v_call: TRBV18

cdr3_nt: TGTGCCTGGAGTCACCGACGGCAAGACGAGCAGTACTTC
cdr3_aa: CAWSHRRQDEQYF
d_call: -
j_call: TRBJ2-7
cdr3_length: 13
clone_size: -
v_call: TRBV30

cdr3_nt: TGTGCCACCAGCAGAGAACTAGCGGTCACCTACGAGCAGTACTTC
cdr3_aa: CATSRELAVTYEQYF
d_call: TRBD2
j_call: TRBJ2-7
cdr3_length: 15
clone_size: -
v_call: TRBV15

cdr3_nt: TGTGCCAGCAGCTTACGAGGGGTACAAGAGACCCAGTACTTC
cdr3_aa: CASSLRGVQETQYF
d_call: -
j_call: TRBJ2-5
cdr3_length: 14
clone_size: -
v_call: TRBV7-3

cdr3_nt: TGTGCCAGCAGTTTACCAGGGGGTTCTGTCGATGAGCAGTTCTTC
cdr3_aa: CASSLPGGSVDEQFF
d_call: TRBD1
j_call: TRBJ2-1
cdr3_length: 15
clone_size: -
v_call: TRBV6-5

cdr3_nt: TGTGCCAGCAGCCAAGATCTAGCAGTCTATGGCTACACCTTC
cdr3_aa: CASSQDLAVYGYTF
d_call: -
j_call: TRBJ1-2
cdr3_length: 14
clone_size: -
v_call: TRBV14

cdr3_nt: TGTGCCAGCAGGCGATACAGGGAGAACACTGAAGCTTTCTTT
cdr3_aa: CASRRYRENTEAFF
d_call: -
j_call: TRBJ1-1
cdr3_length: 14
clone_size: -
v_call: TRBV6-1

cdr3_nt: TGTGCCAGCAGACAGAGCGGGGGCAACACCGGGGAGCTGTTTTTT
cdr3_aa: CASRQSGGNTGELFF
d_call: TRBD2
j_call: TRBJ2-2
cdr3_length: 15
clone_size: -
v_call: TRBV5-8

cdr3_nt: TGTGCCAGCTCACCAAGGGATTTAGCGGGAGGGCCAACAGATACGCAGTATTTT
cdr3_aa: CASSPRDLAGGPTDTQYF
d_call: TRBD2
j_call: TRBJ2-3
cdr3_length: 18
clone_size: -
v_call: TRBV18

cdr3_nt: TGCGCCAGCAGCTTGGGACGGAACATTAATGAGCAGTTCTTC
cdr3_aa: CASSLGRNINEQFF
d_call: -
j_call: TRBJ2-1
cdr3_length: 14
clone_size: -
v_call: TRBV5-1

cdr3_nt: TGTGCCAGCAGCTTCGGTGGGACAGCAAAATATGGCTACACCTTC
cdr3_aa: CASSFGGTAKYGYTF
d_call: TRBD1
j_call: TRBJ1-2
cdr3_length: 15
clone_size: -
v_call: TRBV7-9

cdr3_nt: TGCGCCAGCAGCTTGGGTCCCGGGGAAAATAACTATGGCTACACCTTC
cdr3_aa: CASSLGPGENNYGYTF
d_call: -
j_call: TRBJ1-2
cdr3_length: 16
clone_size: -
v_call: TRBV5-1

cdr3_nt: TGTGCCAGCAGCCAAGATAAGGCAGGTCGCTCCTACGAGCAGTACTTC
cdr3_aa: CASSQDKAGRSYEQYF
d_call: -
j_call: TRBJ2-7
cdr3_length: 16
clone_size: -
v_call: TRBV14

cdr3_nt: TGTGCCAGCAGCCCGGACGGATATCAGCCCCAGCATTTT
cdr3_aa: CASSPDGYQPQHF
d_call: -
j_call: TRBJ1-5
cdr3_length: 13
clone_size: -
v_call: TRBV7-9

cdr3_nt: TGTGCCAGCAGTTTGGCCCCTTCGAATTTGGAGACCCAGTACTTC
cdr3_aa: CASSLAPSNLETQYF
d_call: -
j_call: TRBJ2-5
cdr3_length: 15
clone_size: -
v_call: TRBV27